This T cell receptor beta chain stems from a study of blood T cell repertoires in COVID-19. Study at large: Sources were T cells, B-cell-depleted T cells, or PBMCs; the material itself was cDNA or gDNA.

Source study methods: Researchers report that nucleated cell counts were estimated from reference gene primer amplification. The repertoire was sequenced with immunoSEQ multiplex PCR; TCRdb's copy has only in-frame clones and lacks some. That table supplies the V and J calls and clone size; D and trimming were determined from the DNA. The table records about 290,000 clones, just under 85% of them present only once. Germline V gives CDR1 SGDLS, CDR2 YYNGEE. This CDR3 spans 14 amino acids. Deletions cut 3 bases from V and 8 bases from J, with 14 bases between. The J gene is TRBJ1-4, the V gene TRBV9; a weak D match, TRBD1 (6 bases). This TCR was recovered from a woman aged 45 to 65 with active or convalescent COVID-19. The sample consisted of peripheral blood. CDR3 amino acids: CASSAPGEWEKLFF. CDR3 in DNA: TGTGCCAGCAGCGCCCCAGGGGAGTGGGAAAAACTGTTTTTT.